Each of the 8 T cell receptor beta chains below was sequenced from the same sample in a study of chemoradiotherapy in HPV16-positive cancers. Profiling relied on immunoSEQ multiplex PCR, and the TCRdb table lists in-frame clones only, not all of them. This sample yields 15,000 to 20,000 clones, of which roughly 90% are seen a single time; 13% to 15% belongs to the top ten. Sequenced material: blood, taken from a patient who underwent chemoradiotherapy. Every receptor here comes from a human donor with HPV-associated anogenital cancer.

CDR3 loop: CASSLDRSLANEQYV. For the CDR3, the DNA is TGTGCCAGCAGCTTAGATCGGTCCCTAGCCAACGAGCAGTACGTC. This chain joins TRBV11-2 and TRBJ2-7; D might be TRBD2 (5 bases). This CDR3 region has 15 residues. Trimming cost V 0 bases and J 5 bases, with 14 bases left between them. Looked up from germline, CDR1 is SGHAT and CDR2 is FQNNGV.

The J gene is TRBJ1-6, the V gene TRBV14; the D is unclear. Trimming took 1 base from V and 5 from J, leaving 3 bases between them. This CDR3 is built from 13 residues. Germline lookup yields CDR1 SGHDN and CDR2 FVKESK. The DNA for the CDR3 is TGTGCCAGCAGCCAAGTCCATAATTCACCCCTCCACTTT. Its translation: CASSQVHNSPLHF.

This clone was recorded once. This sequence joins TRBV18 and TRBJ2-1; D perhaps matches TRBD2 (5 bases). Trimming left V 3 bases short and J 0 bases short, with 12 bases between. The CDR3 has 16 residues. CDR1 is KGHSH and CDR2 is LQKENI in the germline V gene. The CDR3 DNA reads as TGTGCCAGCTCACCCACGTCGGGGAGCTCCTACAATGAGCAGTTCTTC. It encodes CASSPTSGSSYNEQFF.

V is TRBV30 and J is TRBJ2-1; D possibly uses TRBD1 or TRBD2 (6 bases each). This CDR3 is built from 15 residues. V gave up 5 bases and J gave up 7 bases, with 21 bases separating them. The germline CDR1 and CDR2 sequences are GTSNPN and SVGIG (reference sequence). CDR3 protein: CAWDGLGGAWNEQFF. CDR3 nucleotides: TGTGCCTGGGATGGTTTGGGGGGCGCGTGGAATGAGCAGTTCTTC. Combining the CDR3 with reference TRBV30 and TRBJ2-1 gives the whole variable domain SQTIHQWPATLVQPVGSPLSLECTVEGTSNPNLYWYRQAAGRGLQLLFYSVGIGQISSEVPQNLSASRPQDRQFILSSKKLLLSDSGFYLCAWDGLGGAWNEQFFGPGTRLTVL.

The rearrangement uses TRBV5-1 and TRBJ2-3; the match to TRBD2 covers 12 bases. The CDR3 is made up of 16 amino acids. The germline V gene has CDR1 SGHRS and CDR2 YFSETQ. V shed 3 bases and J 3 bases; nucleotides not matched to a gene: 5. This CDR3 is CASSSGTSGLTDTQYF. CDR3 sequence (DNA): TGCGCCAGCAGCTCGGGGACTAGCGGGCTAACAGATACGCAGTATTTT.

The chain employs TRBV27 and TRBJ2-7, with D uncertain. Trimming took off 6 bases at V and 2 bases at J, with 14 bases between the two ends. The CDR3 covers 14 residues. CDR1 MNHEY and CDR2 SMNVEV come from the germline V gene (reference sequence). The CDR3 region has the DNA TGTGCCAGCAGCCCAAGCGTGAGGCCCTACGAGCAGTACTTC. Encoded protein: CASSPSVRPYEQYF.

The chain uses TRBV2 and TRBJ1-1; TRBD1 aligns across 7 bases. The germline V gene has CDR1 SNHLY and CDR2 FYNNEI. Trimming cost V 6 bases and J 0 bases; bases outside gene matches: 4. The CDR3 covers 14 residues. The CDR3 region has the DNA TGTGCCAGCAGGGTGGGACAGCTGAACACTGAAGCTTTCTTT. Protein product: CASRVGQLNTEAFF. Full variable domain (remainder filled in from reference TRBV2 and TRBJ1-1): EPEVTQTPSHQVTQMGQEVILRCVPISNHLYFYWYRQILGQKVEFLVSFYNNEISEKSEIFDDQFSVERPDGSNFTLKIRSTKLEDSAMYFCASRVGQLNTEAFFGQGTRLTVV.

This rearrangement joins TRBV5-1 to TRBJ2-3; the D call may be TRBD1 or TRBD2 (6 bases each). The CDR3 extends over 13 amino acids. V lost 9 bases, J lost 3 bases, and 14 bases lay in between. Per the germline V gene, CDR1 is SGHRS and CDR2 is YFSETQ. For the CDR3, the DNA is TGCGCCAACCTAGAGGGGGGAACAGATACGCAGTATTTT. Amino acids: CANLEGGTDTQYF.